This record covers a single TCR beta chain. CDR3 size: 15 residues. With 6 bases removed from V and 2 bases from J, the gap between germline ends came to 17 bases. The germline gives CDR1 ENHRY, CDR2 SYGVKD. The data stem from a study of blood T cell repertoires in COVID-19. For the study at large: T cells, B-cell-depleted T cells, or PBMCs provided the cDNA or gDNA that served as material.

Profiled with immunoSEQ multiplex PCR; TCRdb holds only in-frame clones, not every one. Among approximately 110,000 clones listed, around 80% were seen once. The material sequenced was peripheral blood. This clonotype originated in a human donor in a cohort sampled during active or convalescent COVID-19. The chain links TRBV10-3 to TRBJ2-7, with a weak D call TRBD1 (6 bases). The CDR3 here is CAISDITGTTYEQYF. The CDR3, as DNA: TGTGCCATCAGCGATATCACCGGGACAACCTACGAGCAGTACTTC.